This T cell receptor (beta chain) appears in the sequencing data of a study of blood T cell repertoires in COVID-19. Turning to the study itself: Sites across the United States, Italy and Spain contributed samples from acute and convalescent COVID-19. PBMCs, B-cell-depleted T cells, or T cells provided the cDNA or gDNA that made up the material.

The germline V gene encodes CDR1 SGHRS and CDR2 YFSETQ. Between the trimmed V and J ends, which lost 0 bases and 3 bases, there was a span of 7 bases. The CDR3 has 14 amino acids. Per the original data handling: It was from reference gene primer amplification that nucleated cell counts were estimated. Method: immunoSEQ multiplex PCR; TCRdb's copy keeps in-frame clones and lacks some. The DNA was the basis for D and trimming; V, J and clone size are from that table. Of 150,000 to 250,000 clones in the sample, around 95% were seen once. This clonotype was sampled from a man aged 25-45 years with COVID-19, enrolled during active disease. The sequenced sample was peripheral blood. V is TRBV5-1 and J is TRBJ1-3; D is unclear. In DNA form, the CDR3 reads TGCGCCAGCAGCTTGGGCGAGGATGGAAACACCATATATTTT. Translating gives CASSLGEDGNTIYF.